What follows is one T cell receptor (beta chain) and its context. TCRdb's table, derived via immunoSEQ multiplex PCR, lists solely in-frame clones and lacks some. Counted here are around 220,000 clones, about 91% occurring once; the ten biggest clones make up roughly 15%. Participant age was roughly 18 to 90 years, and participants resided in roughly 25 US areas. With 11 bases removed from V and 0 bases from J, the gap between germline ends came to 16 bases. The CDR3 sequence is 14 residues long. Germline lookup yields CDR1 MDHEN and CDR2 SYDVKM. The sample originates from a study of blood T cell repertoires in COVID-19. As for the study in general: T cells, B-cell-depleted T cells, or PBMCs supplied cDNA or gDNA.

The TCR sequence derives from a woman aged 45-59 years with acute COVID-19. The chain has TRBV28 and TRBJ1-1; D may be TRBD1 (6 bases). The sample was PBMCs or T cells enriched from blood (not recorded which). DNA for the CDR3: TGTGCCGGACAGACAGGAGCTATGAACACTGAAGCTTTCTTT. Protein product: CAGQTGAMNTEAFF.